This T cell receptor (beta chain) was captured in a study of T cell responses to AZD1222 COVID-19 vaccine. Study results and caveats: The study reported that nearly half of spike-specific TCRs target unmutated variant regions. Spike-wide vaccine-associated CD4 TCRs dominated at 160-218 and 743-854. Only a handful of AZD1222 recipients tested seropositive at baseline.

V shed 6 bases and J shed 7 bases, with 12 bases lying between them. CDR3 length equals 12 residues. The germline V gene has CDR1 MNHEY and CDR2 SVGAGI. About this clone itself: What it binds is unknown.

The protocol was immunoSEQ multiplex PCR, while the TCRdb copy is restricted to in-frame clones and leaves out a portion. Of some 150,000 clones in the sample, around 90% were seen once. J is TRBJ1-1 and V is TRBV6-5; D is unresolved. The sequencing used peripheral blood, collected 28 days after the second dose of the MenACWY control vaccine. The TCR comes from an adult who received the MenACWY meningococcal vaccine as a control. This CDR3 reads CASSLRAGEAFF. CDR3 DNA: TGTGCCAGCAGCTTACGGGCCGGTGAAGCTTTCTTT.